These 6 T cell receptor beta chains share one sample of origin, sequenced in a study of CD8+ T cells in alopecia areata. As the sequencing template, cDNA was produced by extracting RNA and reverse transcribing it. Using immunoSEQ multiplex PCR, the repertoire was profiled, and TCRdb retains in-frame clones only, with some absent. The table shows some 180,000 clones, with roughly 60% occurring only once. The sequencing here drew on CD4+ T cells sorted from blood, taken at week 0. The receptors were gathered from a human donor with alopecia areata.

This clone was detected only a few times. DNA of the CDR3: TGTGCCAGCAGCACCAGGGGGGATACGCAGTATTTT. Encoded protein: CASSTRGDTQYF. V and J are TRBV21-1 and TRBJ2-3; the DNA was not used to check the table's D call, TRBD1. TRBV21-1 is a pseudogene locus. This CDR3 has 12 residues.

The chain has TRBV6-4 and TRBJ2-6; weak D call: TRBD1 (6 bases). The V gene's germline CDR1 is MRHNA and CDR2 SNTAGT. Trimming removed 6 bases at V and 1 base at J, with 10 bases between. The CDR3 is 15 residues long. The DNA of the CDR3 is TGTGCCAGCAGCCCACAGGGATCTGGGGCCAACGTCCTGACTTTC. Protein: CASSPQGSGANVLTF.

This clone came up a few times. The chain employs TRBV29-1 and TRBJ2-4; a weak D match, TRBD1 (5 bases). CDR1 is SQVTM and CDR2 is ANQGSEA in the germline V gene. Trimming cost V 4 bases and J 3 bases, with 16 bases left between them. CDR3 length: 15 amino acids. CDR3 in amino acids: CSVAAGSTGKNIQYF. The CDR3 DNA follows: TGCAGCGTTGCGGCCGGCTCCACAGGCAAAAACATTCAGTACTTC.

V and J are TRBV4-1 and TRBJ1-2, with a possible D match to TRBD1 (5 bases). CDR3 length: 14 residues. Looked up from germline, CDR1 is MGHRA and CDR2 is YSYEKL. V lost 1 base to trimming and J lost 0 bases, with 6 bases between them. The CDR3 region has the DNA TGCGCCAGCAGCCAAGGGGGGACTAACTATGGCTACACCTTC. Translated: CASSQGGTNYGYTF.

This clone has just a few counts. The chain recombines TRBV5-1 with TRBJ2-3; D is uncertain. Germline V gives CDR1 SGHRS, CDR2 YFSETQ. This CDR3 region has 11 residues. V was clipped by 1 base and J by 4 bases, with 1 base between them. CDR3 in amino acids: CASSLSDTQYF. CDR3 DNA sequence: TGCGCCAGCAGCTTGTCAGATACGCAGTATTTT.

This clone has a count of ten or more. Other DNA variants within this sample encode the same CDR3. The CDR3 DNA reads as TGTGCCATCAGTGAGCGGGGAACGAACACCGGGGAGCTGTTTTTT. Its protein is CAISERGTNTGELFF. This rearrangement joins TRBV10-3 to TRBJ2-2, with D possibly matching TRBD2 (5 bases). Germline V gene sequence: CDR1 ENHRY, CDR2 SYGVKD. This CDR3 contains 15 residues. V lost 2 bases to trimming and J lost 0 bases, with 7 bases between them.